Below, 29 T cell receptor beta chains from the same sample are listed, as sequenced in a study of blood T cell repertoires in COVID-19 (dated by TCRdb to between 2020 and 2021). The method was the immunoSEQ multiplex PCR assay. TCRdb holds this immuneACCESS table with in-frame rearrangements only. Some clones are missing; in checked studies, unresolved V genes explain under half, and the rest has no known cause. Counted in this sample were under 200,000 clones; 80% to 90% of them appeared once. The ten largest account for more than 12% of the sample. The sequenced material came from peripheral blood. The receptors derive from a woman aged 70-85 years with COVID-19, enrolled during active disease.

This clone was seen just once. The chain employs TRBV2 and TRBJ2-3; 10 positions match TRBD1. Germline lookup yields CDR1 SNHLY and CDR2 FYNNEI. The CDR3 totals 16 residues. Germline trimming cut 9 bases from V and 3 bases from J; bases unmatched to any gene: 12. In DNA form, the CDR3 reads TGTGCCAGAGAGGGGCCGGGACAGGGGATGACAGATACGCAGTATTTT. It encodes CAREGPGQGMTDTQYF.

The sample holds a few counts of this clone. The rearrangement uses TRBV5-1 and TRBJ2-1; TRBD2 agrees at 13 bases. Germline V gene lookup returns CDR1 SGHRS and CDR2 YFSETQ. Trimming took 0 bases from V and 10 from J; bases not matched to a gene: 7. CDR3 size: 16 residues. As DNA, the CDR3 is TGCGCCAGCAGCTTGGGGGCACTAGCGGGAGGGGACGAGCAGTTCTTC. Protein sequence: CASSLGALAGGDEQFF.

The V call is TRBV29-1, the J call TRBJ2-1; 16 bases map to TRBD2. Germline lookup yields CDR1 SQVTM and CDR2 ANQGSEA. V lost 1 base to trimming and J lost 8 bases; unmatched junction nucleotides: 2. The CDR3 has 15 amino acids. DNA for the CDR3: TGCAGCGTTGAAGGGGGACTAGCGGGAGGGGATGAGCAGTTCTTC. Translating gives CSVEGGLAGGDEQFF.

The chain employs TRBV30 and TRBJ2-5; TRBD1 matches 8 bases. V shed 0 bases and J 4 bases; nucleotides not matched to a gene: 19. This CDR3 has 19 residues. In germline, CDR1 is GTSNPN, CDR2 SVGIG (reference sequence). The CDR3 DNA reads as TGTGCCTGGAGTGTACTTAGTGTGATCCGGGGGCAGGGGGCAGAGACCCAGTACTTC. Its protein is CAWSVLSVIRGQGAETQYF.

The chain combines TRBV15 with TRBJ1-5; tentative D call: TRBD1 (6 bases). The CDR3 sequence is 15 residues long. V lost 3 bases and J 2 bases, leaving 11 bases between the germline ends. Germline V gene lookup returns CDR1 LNHNV and CDR2 YYDKDF (reference sequence). The CDR3 protein is CATSSYRVGNQPQHF. The CDR3 region has the DNA TGTGCCACCAGCAGTTACAGGGTTGGCAATCAGCCCCAGCATTTT.

CDR3 nucleotides: TGTGCCAGCAGTGATAGAACTAGCGGCTACACCTTC. It encodes CASSDRTSGYTF. The chain joins TRBV28 to TRBJ1-2; no clear D gene. V lost 5 bases to trimming and J lost 8 bases, with 12 bases between them. This CDR3 contains 12 residues. Germline V CDR1 and CDR2: MDHEN, SYDVKM.

V and J are TRBV10-3 and TRBJ2-3; 8 positions agree with TRBD1. V shed 6 bases, J shed 1 base, and the junction held 6 bases outside the gene matches. This CDR3 has 15 amino acids. Germline CDR1 reads ENHRY; CDR2 reads SYGVKD. Written as DNA, the CDR3 is TGTGCCATCAGACGTGGACAGGGAGGCACAGATACGCAGTATTTT. Its translation is CAIRRGQGGTDTQYF.

V usage is TRBV10-1 and J usage is TRBJ2-1; 8 bases agree with TRBD2. CDR3 length: 18 residues. CDR1 WNHNN and CDR2 SYGVQD come from the germline V gene (reference sequence). V trimming: 4 bases; J trimming: 3 bases; junction bases outside the gene matches: 14. This CDR3 reads CASSGPERRAGDYNEQFF. In nucleotides, the CDR3 is TGCGCCAGCAGTGGTCCCGAGCGGCGAGCGGGAGACTACAATGAGCAGTTCTTC.

This clone was found a few times. The rearrangement links TRBV9 to TRBJ1-1, with D tentatively TRBD1 (6 bases). The CDR3 runs to 13 residues. From germline, CDR1 is SGDLS and CDR2 YYNGEE. V lost 4 bases and J 6 bases, leaving 13 bases between the germline ends. The CDR3 loop is CASSPQGISEAFF. The DNA for the CDR3 is TGTGCCAGCAGCCCACAGGGTATTTCTGAAGCTTTCTTT. The whole variable domain, filled in from reference TRBV9 and TRBJ1-1, reads DSGVTQTPKHLITATGQRVTLRCSPRSGDLSVYWYQQSLDQGLQFLIQYYNGEERAKGNILERFSAQQFPDLHSELNLSSLELGDSALYFCASSPQGISEAFFGQGTRLTVV.

The gene calls are TRBV6-5 and TRBJ1-6, with a tentative D call TRBD1 (6 bases). V shed 6 bases and J shed 8 bases, with 11 bases lying between them. In germline, CDR1 is MNHEY, CDR2 SVGAGI. This CDR3 has 13 residues. CDR3 coding DNA: TGTGCCAGCAGCCTCAACAGGGATTCACCCCTCCACTTT. Translating gives CASSLNRDSPLHF.

The chain combines TRBV5-1 with TRBJ1-2; no definite D call. Germline assignment: CDR1 SGHRS and CDR2 YFSETQ. This CDR3 contains 15 residues. V was cut by 0 bases and J by 7 bases, with 16 bases left in between. CDR3 loop: CASSLEGNRGTGYTF. The CDR3 nucleotides read TGCGCCAGCAGCTTGGAAGGGAATCGGGGAACTGGCTACACCTTC.

V and J are TRBV10-1 and TRBJ2-3, with 7 bases matching TRBD2. Trimming removed 8 bases from V and 6 bases from J; junction bases left unmatched: 5. Germline lookup yields CDR1 WNHNN and CDR2 SYGVQD (reference sequence). The CDR3 length is 12 residues. DNA for the CDR3: TGCGCCAGCGCGCCCGGGGGGGATACGCAGTATTTT. This encodes CASAPGGDTQYF.

The chain has TRBV5-1 and TRBJ1-1; D gene uncertain. The CDR3 totals 14 residues. The germline V gene has CDR1 SGHRS and CDR2 YFSETQ. V lost 2 bases to trimming and J lost 2 bases, with 10 bases between them. CDR3: CASSLDTLNTEAFF. The CDR3 DNA is TGCGCCAGCAGCTTAGACACTCTCAACACTGAAGCTTTCTTT.

The chain has TRBV6-1 and TRBJ1-2; D is perhaps TRBD1 (5 bases). CDR1 and CDR2 from the germline V gene are MNHNS and SASEGT. Trimming took 2 bases from V and 8 from J, leaving 18 bases between them. The CDR3 is 15 residues long. The CDR3 DNA reads TGTGCCAGCAGTGAACCGGGAGACACCCAGGGAGGCTACACCTTC. Its translation is CASSEPGDTQGGYTF.

The gene calls are TRBV5-8 and TRBJ2-2; 7 bases are shared with TRBD1. The CDR3 runs 15 residues. V lost 4 bases, J lost 5 bases, and 8 bases stayed unmatched. Germline V CDR1 and CDR2: SGHTS, YDEGEE. The CDR3 sequence: CASSLRGRGTGELFF. The CDR3 nucleotides read TGTGCCAGCAGCCTTAGGGGGCGCGGAACCGGGGAGCTGTTTTTT.

This clone was observed a few times. The rearrangement uses TRBV14 and TRBJ1-2; D call uncertain. This CDR3 has 15 residues. V was trimmed by 0 bases and J by 5 bases, leaving 13 bases between them. Germline CDR1 and CDR2: SGHDN and FVKESK. CDR3 sequence reads: CASSQDSRGKYGYTF. The CDR3 nucleotides read TGTGCCAGCAGCCAAGACTCCCGGGGAAAGTATGGCTACACCTTC.

This clone was detected only a few times. This sequence joins TRBV2 and TRBJ2-7; 8 nucleotides match TRBD1. Per the germline V gene, CDR1 is SNHLY and CDR2 is FYNNEI. This CDR3 spans 13 amino acids. The V and J ends lost 6 bases and 6 bases, in that order; junction bases with no gene match: 7. CDR3 DNA sequence: TGTGCCAGCAGAGGACAGGGAAATGGCGAGCAGTACGTC. This codes for CASRGQGNGEQYV.

The genes are TRBV6-5 and TRBJ2-7, with 10 bases matching TRBD1. The V gene's germline CDR1 is MNHEY and CDR2 SVGAGI. The CDR3 is 13 residues long. V dropped 6 bases and J dropped 5; count of bases not matched to a gene: 4. CDR3: CASRGGQGNEQYF. The DNA for the CDR3 is TGTGCCAGCAGGGGGGGACAGGGGAACGAGCAGTACTTC.

The V and J genes are TRBV25-1 and TRBJ1-6; D is unresolved. The CDR3 sequence is 15 residues long. V lost 3 bases and J lost 0, with 6 bases in between. Per germline, CDR1 MGHDK and CDR2 SYGVNS. The CDR3 loop reads CASSDYRSYNSPLHF. CDR3 nucleotide sequence: TGTGCCAGCAGTGATTATCGCTCCTATAATTCACCCCTCCACTTT.

For this clone: The same CDR3 arises from other DNA sequences in this sample as well. The chain uses TRBV7-9 and TRBJ1-1; D gene ambiguous. Trimming shortened V by 5 bases and J by 4 bases, and 14 bases separated the two germline ends. This CDR3 spans 14 amino acids. Germline CDR1 is SEHNR and CDR2 is FQNEAQ (reference sequence). CDR3: CASSLDLRGTEAFF. CDR3 nucleotide sequence: TGTGCCAGCAGCCTCGACCTTCGGGGCACTGAAGCTTTCTTT.

As DNA, the CDR3 is TGTGCCAGCAGCGGAGATAGCGGGGGTCAAGAGACCCAGTACTTC. Residues: CASSGDSGGQETQYF. This rearrangement joins TRBV9 to TRBJ2-5; 9 bases are shared with TRBD2. V was clipped by 3 bases and J by 2 bases; unmatched bases: 5. This CDR3 has 15 residues. Germline V CDR1 and CDR2: SGDLS, YYNGEE. The entire variable domain, with the rest obtained from reference TRBV9 and TRBJ2-5, is as follows: DSGVTQTPKHLITATGQRVTLRCSPRSGDLSVYWYQQSLDQGLQFLIQYYNGEERAKGNILERFSAQQFPDLHSELNLSSLELGDSALYFCASSGDSGGQETQYFGPGTRLLVL.

This chain joins TRBV4-1 and TRBJ1-1; D possibly corresponds to TRBD1 (5 bases). The germline gives CDR1 MGHRA, CDR2 YSYEKL. The V gene lost 1 base and the J gene lost 3 bases, with 6 bases spanning the gap. The CDR3 totals 13 residues. The CDR3 coding sequence is TGCGCCAGCAGCCAAGCCAGGGACACTGAAGCTTTCTTT. Protein sequence: CASSQARDTEAFF.

V and J are TRBV24-1 and TRBJ2-5; 7 nucleotides align to TRBD2. The CDR3 covers 12 residues. Per the germline V gene, CDR1 is KGHDR and CDR2 is SFDVKD. V lost 7 bases to trimming and J lost 6 bases; unmatched junction nucleotides: 4. The CDR3 here is CATRGEGKTQYF. CDR3 in DNA: TGTGCCACCAGGGGGGAGGGAAAGACCCAGTACTTC.

The J gene is TRBJ2-1, the V gene TRBV7-2; D gene uncertain. The CDR3 loop spans 15 amino acids. V shed 5 bases and J shed 4 bases, with 15 bases lying between them. Germline loops: CDR1 SGHTA, CDR2 FQGNSA. The CDR3 protein is CASSRVGSAYNEQFF. In DNA, the CDR3 is TGTGCCAGCAGCCGGGTTGGTTCAGCTTACAATGAGCAGTTCTTC.

The V and J genes are TRBV30 and TRBJ2-2, with D uncertain. The CDR3 totals 14 residues. V lost 3 bases and J 3 bases, leaving 11 bases between the germline ends. Germline assignment: CDR1 GTSNPN and CDR2 SVGIG (reference sequence). CDR3 sequence reads: CAWRGSEYTGELFF. The DNA of the CDR3 is TGTGCCTGGAGAGGAAGCGAGTACACCGGGGAGCTGTTTTTT.

The chain links TRBV6-5 to TRBJ1-2, with TRBD1 matching over 8 bases. The germline V gene has CDR1 MNHEY and CDR2 SVGAGI. The ends lost 6 bases at V and 4 bases at J; junction bases unmatched: 4. The CDR3 is made up of 13 amino acids. As DNA, the CDR3 is TGTGCCAGCAGCCGAACAGGGGGCTATGGCTACACCTTC. Its protein product is CASSRTGGYGYTF.

This rearrangement joins TRBV6-2 or TRBV6-3 to TRBJ1-1; D is ambiguous. The germline V gene has CDR1 MNHEY and CDR2 SVGEGT. The V end lost 2 bases, the J end lost 5 bases, and 12 bases lay between the germline ends. The CDR3 loop spans 14 amino acids. For the CDR3, the DNA is TGTGCCAGCAGTTACGAGAGAGTGAGGACTGAAGCTTTCTTT. Its translation is CASSYERVRTEAFF.

V is TRBV30 and J is TRBJ1-6; 8 bases are shared with TRBD1. CDR3 length: 13 amino acids. The germline CDR1 and CDR2 sequences are GTSNPN and SVGIG (reference sequence). V dropped 8 bases and J dropped 7; count of bases not matched to a gene: 7. The DNA for the CDR3 is TGTGCCGGAAACGGACAGGGAAATTCACCCCTCCACTTT. Its protein is CAGNGQGNSPLHF.

This clone has just a few counts. This chain joins TRBV7-3 and TRBJ2-2, with D perhaps TRBD1 (5 bases). This CDR3 has 13 residues. With 3 bases removed from V and 9 bases from J, the gap between germline ends came to 11 bases. Per the germline V gene, CDR1 is SGHTA and CDR2 is FQGTGA. The CDR3 loop reads CASSFPGKRELFF. In DNA form, the CDR3 reads TGTGCCAGCAGCTTTCCAGGGAAAAGGGAGCTGTTTTTT. The full variable domain, completed using reference TRBV7-3 and TRBJ2-2, is GAGVSQTPSNKVTEKGKYVELRCDPISGHTALYWYRQSLGQGPEFLIYFQGTGAADDSGLPNDRFFAVRPEGSVSTLKIQRTERGDSAVYLCASSFPGKRELFFGEGSRLTVL.